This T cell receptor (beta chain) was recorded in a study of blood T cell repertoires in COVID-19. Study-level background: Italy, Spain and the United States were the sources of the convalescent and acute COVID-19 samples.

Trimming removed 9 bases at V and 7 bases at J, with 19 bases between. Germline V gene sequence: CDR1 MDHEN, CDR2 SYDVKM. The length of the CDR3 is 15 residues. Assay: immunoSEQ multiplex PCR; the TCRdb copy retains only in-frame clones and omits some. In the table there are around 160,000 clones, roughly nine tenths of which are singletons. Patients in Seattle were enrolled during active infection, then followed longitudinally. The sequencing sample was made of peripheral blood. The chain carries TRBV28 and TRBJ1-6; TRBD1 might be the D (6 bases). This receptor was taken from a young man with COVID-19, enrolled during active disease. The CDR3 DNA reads TGTGCCAGTCTGACCGAGGCGGGGGGCAATTCACCCCTCCACTTT. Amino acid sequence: CASLTEAGGNSPLHF.